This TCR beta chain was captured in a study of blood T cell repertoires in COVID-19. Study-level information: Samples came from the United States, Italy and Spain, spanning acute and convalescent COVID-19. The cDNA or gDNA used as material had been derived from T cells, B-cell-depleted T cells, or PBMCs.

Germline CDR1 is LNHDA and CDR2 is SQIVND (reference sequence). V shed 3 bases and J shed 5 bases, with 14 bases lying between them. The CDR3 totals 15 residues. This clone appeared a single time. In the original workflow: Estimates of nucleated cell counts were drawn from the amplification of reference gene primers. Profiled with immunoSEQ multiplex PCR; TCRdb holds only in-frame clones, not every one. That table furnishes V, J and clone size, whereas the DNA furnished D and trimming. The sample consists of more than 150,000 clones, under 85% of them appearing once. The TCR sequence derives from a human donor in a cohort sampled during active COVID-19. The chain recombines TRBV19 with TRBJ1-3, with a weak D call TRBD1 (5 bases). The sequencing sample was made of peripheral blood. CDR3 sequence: CASSMDNSPRNTIYF. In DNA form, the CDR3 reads TGTGCCAGTAGTATGGACAACAGCCCCCGAAACACCATATATTTT.